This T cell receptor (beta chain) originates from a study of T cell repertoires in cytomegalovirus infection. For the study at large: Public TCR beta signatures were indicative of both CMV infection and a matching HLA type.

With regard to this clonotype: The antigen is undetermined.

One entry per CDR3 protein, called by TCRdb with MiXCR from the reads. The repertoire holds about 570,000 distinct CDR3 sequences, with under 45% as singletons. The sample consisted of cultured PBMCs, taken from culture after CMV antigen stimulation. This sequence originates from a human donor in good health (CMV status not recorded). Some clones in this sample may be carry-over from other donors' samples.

CDR3 sequence: CASSLSPAGNTIYF. The CDR3 DNA follows: TGTGCCAGCAGTTTGAGTCCCGCTGGAAACACCATATATTTT. The chain carries TRBV28 and TRBJ1-3, with no clear D. The V gene lost 3 bases and the J gene lost 2 bases, with 8 bases spanning the gap. Germline loops: CDR1 MDHEN, CDR2 SYDVKM. The CDR3 totals 14 residues.